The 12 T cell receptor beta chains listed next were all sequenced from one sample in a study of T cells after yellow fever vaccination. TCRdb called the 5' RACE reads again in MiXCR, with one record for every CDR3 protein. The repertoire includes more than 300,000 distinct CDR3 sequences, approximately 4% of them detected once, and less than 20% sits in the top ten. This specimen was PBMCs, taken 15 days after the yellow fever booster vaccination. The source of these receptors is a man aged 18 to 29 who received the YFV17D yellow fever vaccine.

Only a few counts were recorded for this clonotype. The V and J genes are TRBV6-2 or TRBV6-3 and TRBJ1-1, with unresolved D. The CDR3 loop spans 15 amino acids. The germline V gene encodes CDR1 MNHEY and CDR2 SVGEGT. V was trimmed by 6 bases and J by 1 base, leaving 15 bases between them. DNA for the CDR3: TGTGCCAGCAGACCCGAACGGACTGAGAACACTGAAGCTTTCTTT. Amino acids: CASRPERTENTEAFF.

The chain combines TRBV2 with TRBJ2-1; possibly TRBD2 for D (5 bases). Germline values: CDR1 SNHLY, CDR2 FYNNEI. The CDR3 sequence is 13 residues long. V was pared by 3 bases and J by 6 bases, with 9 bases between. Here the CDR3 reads CASSDGLRNEQFF. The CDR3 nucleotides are TGTGCCAGCAGTGATGGACTCCGCAATGAGCAGTTCTTC.

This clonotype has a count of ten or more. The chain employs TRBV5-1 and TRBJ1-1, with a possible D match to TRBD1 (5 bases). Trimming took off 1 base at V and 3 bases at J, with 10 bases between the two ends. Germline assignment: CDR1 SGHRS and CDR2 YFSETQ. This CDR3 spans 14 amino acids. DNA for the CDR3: TGCGCCAGCAGCTTGTATGGGGGGGACACTGAAGCTTTCTTT. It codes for CASSLYGGDTEAFF.

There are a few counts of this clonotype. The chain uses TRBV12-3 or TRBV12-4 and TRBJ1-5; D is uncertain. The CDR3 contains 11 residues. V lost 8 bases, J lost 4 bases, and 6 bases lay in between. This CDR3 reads CASGVNQPQHF. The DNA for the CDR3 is TGTGCCAGCGGGGTTAATCAGCCCCAGCATTTT.

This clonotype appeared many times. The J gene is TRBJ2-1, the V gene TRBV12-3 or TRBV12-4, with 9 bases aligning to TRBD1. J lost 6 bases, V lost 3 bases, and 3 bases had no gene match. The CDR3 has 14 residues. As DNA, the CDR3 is TGTGCCAGCAGTTTGGGACAGGGTCCCAATGAGCAGTTCTTC. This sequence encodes CASSLGQGPNEQFF.

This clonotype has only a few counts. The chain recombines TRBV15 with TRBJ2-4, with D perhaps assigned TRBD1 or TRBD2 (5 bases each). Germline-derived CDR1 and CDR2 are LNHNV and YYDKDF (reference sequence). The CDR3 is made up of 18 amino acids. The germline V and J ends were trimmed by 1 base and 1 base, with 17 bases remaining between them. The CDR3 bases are TGTGCCACCAGCAGAGCTCCGGGGCAGGGAGACGCCAAAAACATTCAGTACTTC. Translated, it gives CATSRAPGQGDAKNIQYF.

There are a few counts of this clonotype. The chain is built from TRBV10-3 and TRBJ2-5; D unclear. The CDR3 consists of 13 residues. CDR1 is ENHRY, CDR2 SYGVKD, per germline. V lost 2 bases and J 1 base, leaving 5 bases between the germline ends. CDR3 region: CAISEGSQETQYF. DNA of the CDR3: TGTGCCATCAGTGAGGGTAGCCAAGAGACCCAGTACTTC.

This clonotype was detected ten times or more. CDR3 amino acids: CASSRKQGGTGELFF. CDR3 DNA: TGTGCCAGCAGCAGAAAACAGGGCGGCACCGGGGAGCTGTTTTTT. The chain carries TRBV6-6 and TRBJ2-2, with a tentative D call TRBD1 (6 bases). Looked up from germline, CDR1 is MNHNY and CDR2 is SVGAGI (reference sequence). The V gene lost 6 bases and the J gene lost 4 bases, with 15 bases spanning the gap. The CDR3 spans 15 residues.

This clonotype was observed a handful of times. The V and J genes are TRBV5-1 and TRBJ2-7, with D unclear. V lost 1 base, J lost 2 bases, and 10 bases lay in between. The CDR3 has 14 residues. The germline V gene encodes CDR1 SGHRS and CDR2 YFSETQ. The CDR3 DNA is TGCGCCAGCAGCTTGTACGGCGGAACCTACGAGCAGTACGTC. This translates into CASSLYGGTYEQYV.

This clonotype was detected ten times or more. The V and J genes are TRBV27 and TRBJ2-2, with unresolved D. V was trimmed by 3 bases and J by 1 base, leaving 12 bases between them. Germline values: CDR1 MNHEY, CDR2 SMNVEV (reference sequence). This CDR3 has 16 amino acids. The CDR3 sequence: CASSLGLTLNTGELFF. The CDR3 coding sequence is TGTGCCAGCAGTTTGGGGTTGACTCTGAACACCGGGGAGCTGTTTTTT.

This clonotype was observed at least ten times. CDR3 nucleotide sequence: TGTGCCAGCAGACCTCAGGCCGACAGGGCTTCCGAAAAACTGTTTTTT. It is translated as CASRPQADRASEKLFF. The chain has TRBV6-6 and TRBJ1-4, with 7 bases aligning to TRBD1. This CDR3 has 16 amino acids. With 6 bases clipped from V and 8 bases from J, the junction kept 15 bases outside the gene matches. Germline assignment: CDR1 MNHNY and CDR2 SVGAGI (reference sequence).

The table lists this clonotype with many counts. CDR3 DNA sequence: TGTGCCTTGGAACTGCAAGCTTTCTTT. Its protein product is CALELQAFF. V and J are TRBV7-9 and TRBJ1-1, with no clear D. Trimming removed 11 bases at V and 9 bases at J, with 10 bases between. CDR3 length equals 9 residues. The germline gives CDR1 SEHNR, CDR2 FQNEAQ (reference sequence).